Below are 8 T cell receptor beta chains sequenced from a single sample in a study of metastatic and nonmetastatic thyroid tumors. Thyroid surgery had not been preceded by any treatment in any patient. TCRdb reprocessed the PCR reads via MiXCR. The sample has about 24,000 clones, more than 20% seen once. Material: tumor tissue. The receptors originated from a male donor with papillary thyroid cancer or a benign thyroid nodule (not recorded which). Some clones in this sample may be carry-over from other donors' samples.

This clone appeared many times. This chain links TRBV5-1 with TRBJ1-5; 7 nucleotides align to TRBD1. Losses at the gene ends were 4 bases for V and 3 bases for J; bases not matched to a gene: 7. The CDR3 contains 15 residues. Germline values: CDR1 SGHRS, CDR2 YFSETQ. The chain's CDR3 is CASSPTGYDNQPQHF. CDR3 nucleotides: TGCGCCAGCAGCCCGACAGGGTATGACAATCAGCCCCAGCATTTT.

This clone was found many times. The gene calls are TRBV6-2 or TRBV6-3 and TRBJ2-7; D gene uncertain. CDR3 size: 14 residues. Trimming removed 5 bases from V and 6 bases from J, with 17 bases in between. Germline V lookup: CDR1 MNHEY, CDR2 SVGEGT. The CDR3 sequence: CASSETWVVGEQYF. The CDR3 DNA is TGTGCCAGCAGTGAGACCTGGGTTGTTGGCGAGCAGTACTTC.

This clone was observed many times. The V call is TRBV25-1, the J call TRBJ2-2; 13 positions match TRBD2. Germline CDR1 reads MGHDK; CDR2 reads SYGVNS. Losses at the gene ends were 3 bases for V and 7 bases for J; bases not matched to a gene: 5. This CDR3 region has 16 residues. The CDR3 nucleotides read TGTGCCAGCAGTGAGCGAGGGACTAGCGGGGTCGGGGAGCTGTTTTTT. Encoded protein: CASSERGTSGVGELFF.

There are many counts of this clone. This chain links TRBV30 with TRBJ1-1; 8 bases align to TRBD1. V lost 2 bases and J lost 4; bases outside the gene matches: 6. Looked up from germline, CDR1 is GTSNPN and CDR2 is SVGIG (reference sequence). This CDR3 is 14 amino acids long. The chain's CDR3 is CAWSRVTGGTEAFF. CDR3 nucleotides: TGTGCCTGGAGTCGGGTAACAGGGGGCACTGAAGCTTTCTTT.

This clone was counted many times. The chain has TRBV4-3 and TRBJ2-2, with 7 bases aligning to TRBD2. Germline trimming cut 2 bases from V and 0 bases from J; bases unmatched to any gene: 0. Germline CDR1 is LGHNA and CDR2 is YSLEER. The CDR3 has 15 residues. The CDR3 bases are TGCGCCAGCAGCCAAAGCGGGACGAACACCGGGGAGCTGTTTTTT. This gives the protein CASSQSGTNTGELFF.

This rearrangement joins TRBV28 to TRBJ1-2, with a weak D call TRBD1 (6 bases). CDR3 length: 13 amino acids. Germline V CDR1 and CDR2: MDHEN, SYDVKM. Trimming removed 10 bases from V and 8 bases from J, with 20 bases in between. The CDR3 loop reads CATLQGLQRGYTF. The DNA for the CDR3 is TGTGCCACTCTCCAGGGGCTACAACGAGGCTACACCTTC.

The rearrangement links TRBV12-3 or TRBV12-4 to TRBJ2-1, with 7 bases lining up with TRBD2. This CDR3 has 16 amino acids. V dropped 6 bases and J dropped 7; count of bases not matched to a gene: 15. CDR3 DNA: TGTGCCAGCAGGGGCGGGACTACCGGGAGGAGTAATGAGCAGTTCTTC. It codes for CASRGGTTGRSNEQFF.

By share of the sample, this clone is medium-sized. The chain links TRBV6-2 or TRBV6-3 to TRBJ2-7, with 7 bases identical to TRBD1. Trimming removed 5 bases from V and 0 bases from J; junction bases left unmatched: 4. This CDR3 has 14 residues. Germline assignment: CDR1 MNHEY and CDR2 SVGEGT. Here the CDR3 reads CASSISGGSYEQYF. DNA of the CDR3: TGTGCCAGCAGTATTTCAGGGGGCTCCTACGAGCAGTACTTC.